This paragraph reports one T cell receptor (beta chain). The CDR3 consists of 17 residues. Germline assignment: CDR1 KGHDR and CDR2 SFDVKD. The junction had 9 bases not matched to a gene; V was cut back by 0 bases and J by 6 bases. The sample comes from a study of blood T cell repertoires in COVID-19. Study summary: Both acute and convalescent COVID-19 samples were obtained from the United States, Italy and Spain.

In the original processing: Amplification of reference gene primers provided the estimated nucleated cell counts. Assay: immunoSEQ multiplex PCR; the TCRdb copy retains only in-frame clones and omits some. That table gives V, J and clone size, and the DNA gave D and trimming. Of 250,000 or so clones in the sample, roughly four fifths were seen once. This receptor was identified in an older man with acute or convalescent COVID-19. The chain has TRBV24-1 and TRBJ2-7, with 11 bases identical to TRBD1. What was sequenced was peripheral blood. The DNA for the CDR3 is TGTGCCACCAGTGATTTGGTTAACGGGACAGGGGGTTGCGAGCAGTACTTC. It translates to CATSDLVNGTGGCEQYF.